The clone carrying this TCR beta chain was observed a single time. The source of the sample is a study of blood T cell repertoires in COVID-19. Study-level information: The cDNA or gDNA used as material had been derived from T cells, B-cell-depleted T cells, or PBMCs.

The method was immunoSEQ multiplex PCR; TCRdb's version includes in-frame clones alone and lacks a portion of them. The data contain about 410,000 clones, about 91% of them singletons. Losses at the gene ends were 5 bases for V and 6 bases for J; bases not matched to a gene: 14. The CDR3 is made up of 16 amino acids. Germline assignment: CDR1 SEHNR and CDR2 FQNEAQ (reference sequence). This sequence was found in a woman aged 40 to 55 with COVID-19, enrolled during active disease. Specimen: peripheral blood. J is TRBJ1-1 and V is TRBV7-9; 8 nucleotides align to TRBD1. CDR3 amino acids: CASSLIRTATGAEAFF. In DNA form, the CDR3 reads TGTGCCAGCAGCCTAATAAGGACAGCGACAGGGGCTGAAGCTTTCTTT.